This T cell receptor (beta chain) derives from a study of regulatory T cells in long-lasting Graves disease. The CDR3 has 15 amino acids. J lost 4 bases, V lost 2 bases, and 6 bases had no gene match. Germline CDR1 reads SGHDN; CDR2 reads FVKESK. Library construction for TCR beta used iRepertoire HTBI primers and Arm-PCR of CDR3 regions. TCRdb independently ran MiXCR on the multiplex PCR reads; one entry per CDR3 protein. The table lists hundreds of thousands of distinct CDR3 sequences, around 21% of them singletons. This clonotype was seen at least ten times. As to time point: persistent/refractory GD, antithyroid drugs over 5 years with positive TRAb. Following extraction of RNA from PBMCs, that RNA was used to make the TCR library. EDTA tubes held approximately 9 milliliters of peripheral blood from each patient.

The receptor comes from a female donor with Graves disease. The sample consisted of peripheral blood mononuclear cells (PBMCs), taken when the disease was refractory, from a patient treated with antithyroid drugs. This sequence joins TRBV14 and TRBJ2-5; TRBD1 matches at 8 bases. As DNA, the CDR3 is TGTGCCAGCAGCCAATACGGACAGGGTGGAGAGACCCAGTACTTC. This translates into CASSQYGQGGETQYF.